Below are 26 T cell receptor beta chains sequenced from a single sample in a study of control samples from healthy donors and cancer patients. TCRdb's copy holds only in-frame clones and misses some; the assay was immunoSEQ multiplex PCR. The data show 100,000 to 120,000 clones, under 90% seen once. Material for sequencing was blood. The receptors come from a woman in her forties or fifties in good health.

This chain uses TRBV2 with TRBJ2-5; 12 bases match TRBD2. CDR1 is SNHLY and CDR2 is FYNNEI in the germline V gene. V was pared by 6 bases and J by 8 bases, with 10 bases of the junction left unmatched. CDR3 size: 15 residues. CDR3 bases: TGTGCCAGCAGCCCTGAACTAGCGGGGGGCGGAACCCAGTACTTC. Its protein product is CASSPELAGGGTQYF.

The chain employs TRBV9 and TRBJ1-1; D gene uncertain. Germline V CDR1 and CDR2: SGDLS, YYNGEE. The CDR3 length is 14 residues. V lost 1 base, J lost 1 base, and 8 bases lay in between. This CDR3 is CASSVSDWNTEAFF. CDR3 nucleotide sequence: TGTGCCAGCAGCGTATCGGACTGGAACACTGAAGCTTTCTTT.

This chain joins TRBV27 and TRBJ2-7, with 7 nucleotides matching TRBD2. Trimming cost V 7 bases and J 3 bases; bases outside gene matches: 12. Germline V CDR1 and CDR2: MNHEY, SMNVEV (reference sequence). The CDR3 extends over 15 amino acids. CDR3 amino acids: CASTEVRSGNYEQYF. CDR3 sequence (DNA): TGTGCCAGCACAGAAGTAAGAAGCGGGAACTACGAGCAGTACTTC.

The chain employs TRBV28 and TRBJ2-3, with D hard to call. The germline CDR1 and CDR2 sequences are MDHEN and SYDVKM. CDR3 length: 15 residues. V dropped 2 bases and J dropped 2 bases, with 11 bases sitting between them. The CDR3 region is CASSLPSQLTDTQYF. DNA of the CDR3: TGTGCCAGCAGTTTACCCTCGCAACTCACAGATACGCAGTATTTT. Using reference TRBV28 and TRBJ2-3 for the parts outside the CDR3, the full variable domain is DVKVTQSSRYLVKRTGEKVFLECVQDMDHENMFWYRQDPGLGLRLIYFSYDVKMKEKGDIPEGYSVSREKKERFSLILESASTNQTSMYLCASSLPSQLTDTQYFGPGTRLTVL.

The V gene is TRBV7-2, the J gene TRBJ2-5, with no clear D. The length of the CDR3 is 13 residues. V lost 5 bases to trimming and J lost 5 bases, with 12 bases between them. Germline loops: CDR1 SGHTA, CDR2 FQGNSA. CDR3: CASSRIGFETQYF. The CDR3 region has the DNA TGTGCCAGCAGCAGGATCGGCTTTGAGACCCAGTACTTC.

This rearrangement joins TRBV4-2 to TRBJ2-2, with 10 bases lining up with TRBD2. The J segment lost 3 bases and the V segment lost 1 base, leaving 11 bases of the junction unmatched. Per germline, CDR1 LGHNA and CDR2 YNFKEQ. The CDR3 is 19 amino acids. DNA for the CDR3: TGTGCCAGCAGCCAAGGGTCCGCTAGCGGGAGCTTGGACACCGGGGAGCTGTTTTTT. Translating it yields CASSQGSASGSLDTGELFF.

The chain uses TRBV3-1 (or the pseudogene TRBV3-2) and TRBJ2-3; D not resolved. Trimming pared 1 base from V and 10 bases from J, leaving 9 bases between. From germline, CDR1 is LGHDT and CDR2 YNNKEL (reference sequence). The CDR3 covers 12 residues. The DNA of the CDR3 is TGTGCCAGCAGCCAAGTGATCGGAGCGCAGTATTTT. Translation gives CASSQVIGAQYF.

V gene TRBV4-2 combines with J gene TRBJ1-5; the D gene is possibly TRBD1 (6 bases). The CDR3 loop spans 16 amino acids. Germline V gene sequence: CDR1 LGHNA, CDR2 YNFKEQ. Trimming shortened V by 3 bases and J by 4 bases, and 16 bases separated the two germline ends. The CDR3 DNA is TGTGCCAGCAGCCAGGACTCCGGGACAATGAATCAGCCCCAGCATTTT. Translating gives CASSQDSGTMNQPQHF.

The chain's CDR3 is CASSKGRNEQFF. Written as DNA, the CDR3 is TGTGCCAGCAGCAAGGGACGCAATGAGCAGTTCTTC. This chain uses TRBV12-3 or TRBV12-4 with TRBJ2-1, with D perhaps being TRBD1 or TRBD2 (5 bases each). This CDR3 spans 12 amino acids. The ends were cut back, 6 bases at V and 6 bases at J, with 9 bases in the middle.

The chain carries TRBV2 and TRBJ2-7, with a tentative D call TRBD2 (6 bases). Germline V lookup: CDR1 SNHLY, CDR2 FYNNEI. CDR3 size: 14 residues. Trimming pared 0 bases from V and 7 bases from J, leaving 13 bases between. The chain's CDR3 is CASSEALGGGEQYF. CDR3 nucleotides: TGTGCCAGCAGTGAAGCGCTCGGGGGAGGAGAGCAGTACTTC.

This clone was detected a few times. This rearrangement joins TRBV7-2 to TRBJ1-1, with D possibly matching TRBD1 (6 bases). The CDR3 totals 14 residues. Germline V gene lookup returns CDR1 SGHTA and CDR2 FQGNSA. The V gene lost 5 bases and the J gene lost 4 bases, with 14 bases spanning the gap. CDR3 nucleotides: TGTGCCAGCAGCCACGGACAGCGGCGCACTGAAGCTTTCTTT. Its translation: CASSHGQRRTEAFF. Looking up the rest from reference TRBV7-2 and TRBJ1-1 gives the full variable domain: GAGVSQSPSNKVTEKGKDVELRCDPISGHTALYWYRQSLGQGLEFLIYFQGNSAPDKSGLPSDRFSAERTGGSVSTLTIQRTQQEDSAVYLCASSHGQRRTEAFFGQGTRLTVV.

The CDR3 sequence: CASSYGRAFGNYGYTF. As DNA, the CDR3 is TGTGCCAGCAGTTACGGCAGGGCATTTGGAAACTATGGCTACACCTTC. The chain recombines TRBV2 with TRBJ1-2; a possible D gene is TRBD1 (5 bases). Germline values: CDR1 SNHLY, CDR2 FYNNEI. The V end lost 5 bases, the J end lost 2 bases, and 18 bases lay between the germline ends. The CDR3 length is 16 residues.

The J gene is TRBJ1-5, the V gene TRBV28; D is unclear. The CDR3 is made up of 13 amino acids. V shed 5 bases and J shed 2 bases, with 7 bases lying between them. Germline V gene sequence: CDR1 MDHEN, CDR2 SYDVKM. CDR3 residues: CASSVLGNQPQHF. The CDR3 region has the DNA TGTGCCAGCAGTGTCTTAGGCAATCAGCCCCAGCATTTT.

This CDR3 reads CASTRQGSEKLFF. CDR3 bases: TGTGCCAGCACCCGACAGGGGAGCGAAAAACTGTTTTTT. The V gene is TRBV12-3 or TRBV12-4, the J gene TRBJ1-4, with 8 bases matching TRBD1. J was trimmed by 8 bases and V by 7 bases; bases with no gene match: 6. The CDR3 runs 13 residues.

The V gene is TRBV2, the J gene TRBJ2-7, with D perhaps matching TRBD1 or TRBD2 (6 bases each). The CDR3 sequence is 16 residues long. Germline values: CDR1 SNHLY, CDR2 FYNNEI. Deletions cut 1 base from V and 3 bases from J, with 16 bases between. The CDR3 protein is CASSEGGAIFLYEQYF. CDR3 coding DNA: TGTGCCAGCAGTGAAGGGGGGGCGATCTTCCTCTACGAGCAGTACTTC.

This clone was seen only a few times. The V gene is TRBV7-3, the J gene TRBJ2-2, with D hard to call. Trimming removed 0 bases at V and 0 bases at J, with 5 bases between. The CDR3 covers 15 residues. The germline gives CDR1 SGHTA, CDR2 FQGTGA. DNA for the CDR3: TGTGCCAGCAGCTTAACAGGGACGAACACCGGGGAGCTGTTTTTT. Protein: CASSLTGTNTGELFF.

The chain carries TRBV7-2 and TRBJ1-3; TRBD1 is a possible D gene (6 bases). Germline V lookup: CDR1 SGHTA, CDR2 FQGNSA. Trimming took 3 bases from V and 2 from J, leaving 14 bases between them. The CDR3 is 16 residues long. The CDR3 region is CASSFGARTAGNTIYF. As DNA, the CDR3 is TGTGCCAGCAGCTTCGGCGCGCGGACAGCTGGAAACACCATATATTTT.

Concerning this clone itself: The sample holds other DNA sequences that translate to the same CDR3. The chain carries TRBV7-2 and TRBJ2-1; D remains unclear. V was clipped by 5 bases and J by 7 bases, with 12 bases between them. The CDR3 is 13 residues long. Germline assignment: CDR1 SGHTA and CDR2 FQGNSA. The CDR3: CASSPLGLNEQFF. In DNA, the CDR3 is TGTGCCAGCAGCCCCCTGGGTTTAAATGAGCAGTTCTTC.

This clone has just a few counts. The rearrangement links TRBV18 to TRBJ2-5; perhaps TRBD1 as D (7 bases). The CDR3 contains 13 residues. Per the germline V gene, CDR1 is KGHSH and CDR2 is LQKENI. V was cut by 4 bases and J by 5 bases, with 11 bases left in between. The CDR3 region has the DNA TGTGCCAGCTCACAACAGGGGAGGGAGACCCAGTACTTC. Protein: CASSQQGRETQYF.

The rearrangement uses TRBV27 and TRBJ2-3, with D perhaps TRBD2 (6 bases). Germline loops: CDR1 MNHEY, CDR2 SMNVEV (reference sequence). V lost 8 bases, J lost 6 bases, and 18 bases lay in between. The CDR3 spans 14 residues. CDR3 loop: CASEPLGGADTQYF. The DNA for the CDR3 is TGTGCCAGCGAACCCCTGGGGGGAGCGGATACGCAGTATTTT.

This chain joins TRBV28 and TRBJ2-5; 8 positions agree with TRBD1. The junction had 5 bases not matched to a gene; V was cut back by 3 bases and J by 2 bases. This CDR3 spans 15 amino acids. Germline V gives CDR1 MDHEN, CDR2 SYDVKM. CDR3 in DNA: TGTGCCAGCAGTTTCAACAGGGGGGAGCAAGAGACCCAGTACTTC. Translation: CASSFNRGEQETQYF.

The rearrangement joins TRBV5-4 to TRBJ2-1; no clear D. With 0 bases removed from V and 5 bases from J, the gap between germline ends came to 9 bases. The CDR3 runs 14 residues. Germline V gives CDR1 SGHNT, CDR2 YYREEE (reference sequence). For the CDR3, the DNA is TGTGCCAGCAGCTTGGTGGCCAGCCACAATGAGCAGTTCTTC. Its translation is CASSLVASHNEQFF.

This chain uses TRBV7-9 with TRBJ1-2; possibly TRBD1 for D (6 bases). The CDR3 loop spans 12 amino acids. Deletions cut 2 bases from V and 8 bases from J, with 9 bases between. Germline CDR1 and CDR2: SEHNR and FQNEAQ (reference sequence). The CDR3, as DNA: TGTGCCAGCAGCTTATCAGGGGTCGGCTACACCTTC. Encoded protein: CASSLSGVGYTF.

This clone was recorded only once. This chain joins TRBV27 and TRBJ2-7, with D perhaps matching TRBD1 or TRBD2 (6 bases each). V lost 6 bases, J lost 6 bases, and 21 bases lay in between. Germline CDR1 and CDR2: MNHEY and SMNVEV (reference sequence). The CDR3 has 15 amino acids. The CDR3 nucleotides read TGTGCCAGCAGCCAAACCCCTGGGGGGCCGTTCGAGCAGTACTTC. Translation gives CASSQTPGGPFEQYF.

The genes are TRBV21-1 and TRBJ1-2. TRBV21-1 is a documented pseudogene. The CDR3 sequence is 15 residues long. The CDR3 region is CASSKGKVSGYGYTF. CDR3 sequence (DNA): TGTGCCAGCAGCAAAGGGAAGGTGTCGGGCTATGGCTACACCTTC.

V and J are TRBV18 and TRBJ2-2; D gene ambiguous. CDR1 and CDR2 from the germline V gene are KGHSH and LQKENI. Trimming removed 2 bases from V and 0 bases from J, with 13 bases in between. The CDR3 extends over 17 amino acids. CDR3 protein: CASSPYGPRSNTGELFF. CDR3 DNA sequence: TGTGCCAGCTCACCATATGGACCCAGATCGAACACCGGGGAGCTGTTTTTT.